This T cell receptor (beta chain) was identified during a study of blood T cell repertoires in COVID-19. The CDR3 is 11 residues long. CDR1 and CDR2 from the germline V gene are DFQATT and SNEGSKA (reference sequence). Deletions cut 6 bases from V and 6 bases from J, with 11 bases between. Authors' analysis steps: Researchers report that nucleated cell counts were estimated from reference gene primer amplification. Clones were read by immunoSEQ multiplex PCR, and TCRdb kept only the in-frame ones, dropping some. V and J calls and clone size follow that table, whereas D and trimming were derived from the DNA. This sample has under 150,000 clones, with just under 85% found just once.

The clonotype comes from a middle-aged woman with active or convalescent COVID-19. The sample comprised peripheral blood. The V call is TRBV20-1, the J call TRBJ2-5; D possibly corresponds to TRBD2 (5 bases). CDR3 DNA: TGCAGTGCCAAGAGGGAGCAGACCCAGTACTTC. Translation: CSAKREQTQYF.